This TCR beta chain was sequenced in a study of cytomegalovirus exposure and HLA in healthy donors. For the study at large: Samples from HLA-typed donors yielded around 85 million unique TCRs in an early data release. Whole-study findings and limits: A missense DCLRE1C variant was associated with V- and J-gene trimming of TCR beta chains in a later analysis, and an independent cohort replicated the association. When a later analysis compared HLA-associated TCR beta chains with equally common others, the HLA-associated chains turned out to be more clonally expanded and to have lower generation probabilities.

V lost 7 bases and J 0 bases, leaving 15 bases between the germline ends. Germline CDR1 LNHDA, CDR2 SQIVND (reference sequence). The CDR3 has 15 amino acids. The PCR used 60 Vbeta and 13 Jbeta primers. Study processing details: There were about 80 million unique TCR beta chains by a later count, and 8.5 million to 14 million of them were shared. Generated by immunoSEQ multiplex PCR, the TCRdb table keeps only in-frame clones and is missing some. V and J calls and clone size are as listed in that table; D and trimming were resolved from the DNA. The repertoire holds some 200,000 clones, with around 75% as singletons. The table lists this clone with a few counts. Its antigen is unidentified.

Source material: PBMCs. The V and J genes are TRBV19 and TRBJ1-1, with D possibly being TRBD1 (6 bases). The sequence was collected from a woman between 25 and 40 years old in good health and CMV-seronegative. The CDR3 DNA sequence: TGTGCCAGTACCCGACAGGTTACCATGAACACTGAAGCTTTCTTT. Protein: CASTRQVTMNTEAFF. The full variable domain, with the rest looked up from reference TRBV19 and TRBJ1-1, is DGGITQSPKYLFRKEGQNVTLSCEQNLNHDAMYWYRQDPGQGLRLIYYSQIVNDFQKGDIAEGYSVSREKKESFPLTVTSAQKNPTAFYLCASTRQVTMNTEAFFGQGTRLTVV.